This T cell receptor (beta chain) emerged from a study of control samples from healthy donors and cancer patients. Trimming took 5 bases from V and 4 from J; bases not matched to a gene: 4. The CDR3 totals 15 residues. CDR1 is LNHDA, CDR2 SQIVND, per germline (reference sequence). Profiled with immunoSEQ multiplex PCR; TCRdb holds only in-frame clones, not every one. The data contain around 120,000 clones, roughly 86% of them singletons. The TCR comes from a man in his fifties or sixties in good health. V and J are TRBV19 and TRBJ2-2, with TRBD2 identical over 10 bases. Sequencing was performed on blood. This CDR3 is CASSPRTSGTGELFF. CDR3 nucleotides: TGTGCCAGTAGTCCACGGACTAGCGGCACCGGGGAGCTGTTTTTT. Full variable domain (remainder filled in from reference TRBV19 and TRBJ2-2): DGGITQSPKYLFRKEGQNVTLSCEQNLNHDAMYWYRQDPGQGLRLIYYSQIVNDFQKGDIAEGYSVSREKKESFPLTVTSAQKNPTAFYLCASSPRTSGTGELFFGEGSRLTVL.